This T cell receptor beta chain was documented in a study of blood T cells in healthy people across ages. Study as a whole: Capture by template switching was about one barcoded beta molecule per two T cells.

The V gene lost 2 bases and the J gene lost 2 bases, with 22 bases spanning the gap. The CDR3 extends over 17 amino acids. CDR1 is DFQATT, CDR2 SNEGSKA, per germline (reference sequence). Each sample yielded at least 6 million isolated PBMCs. It was with a sample-barcoded 5' primer and a J-beta primer mix that a second PCR of about 6 to 11 cycles was run. One entry per CDR3 protein, called by TCRdb with MiXCR from the 5' RACE reads. Of 1.5 million to 2 million distinct CDR3 sequences detected, roughly 32% appear once; the ten largest clones hold around 11%. This chain uses TRBV20-1 with TRBJ2-7, with D perhaps matching TRBD2 (6 bases). Input material: blood. The clonotype comes from a woman between 25 and 40 years old in good health. Here the CDR3 reads CSARPLLGGNNPYEQYF. CDR3 DNA: TGCAGTGCTAGACCTCTCCTTGGCGGGAATAACCCCTACGAGCAGTACTTC.